This is a list of T cell receptor beta chains from one sample in a study of blood T cell repertoires in COVID-19. Repertoires were generated with immunoSEQ multiplex PCR, while TCRdb's copy carries only in-frame clones and drops some. Of a few hundred thousand clones listed, nearly 90% were seen once; the top ten hold under 0.95%. The sequencing sample was made of peripheral blood. These receptors all stem from a woman between 25 and 40 years old with acute or convalescent COVID-19. Each CDR3 is given with its conserved first and last residue. The listing skips clone size in some rows; elsewhere it reads once, few, many or a size class.

>-|TRBJ2-2|TRBV24-1
CATSPDYKNTGELFF
>-|TRBJ2-7|TRBV5-4
CASSSGTSFDEQYF
>-|TRBJ2-6|TRBV7-2
CAGSYSGANVLTF
>-|TRBJ2-4|TRBV19
CASSISGDNIQYF
>-|TRBJ2-1|TRBV5-1
CASSLAGASEQFF
>-|TRBJ1-4|TRBV9
CASSVEVGGGTEKLFF
>-|TRBJ2-5|TRBV5-1
CASSRAGGPLETQYF
>-|TRBJ1-6|TRBV27
CASSLLGTGGISPLHF
>-|TRBJ1-3|TRBV12-5
CASVPQGFGNTIYF
>-|TRBJ2-3|TRBV5-1
CASSGGLAGGGWTDTQYF
>-|TRBJ1-5|TRBV19
CASRPGTVLPAPSNQPQHF
>-|TRBJ1-6|TRBV5-1
CASSFGESYNSPLHF
>once|TRBJ2-5|TRBV5-1
CASSLEGRGPETQYF
>-|TRBJ1-1|TRBV7-2
CASSYDRGEAFF
>-|TRBJ1-2|TRBV12-3/TRBV12-4
CASSLTGISGYTF
>-|TRBJ2-2|TRBV3-1/TRBV3-2
CASSQFTGGTGELFF
>once|TRBJ1-4|TRBV25-1
CASSEYRGHEKLFF
>-|TRBJ2-3|TRBV24-1
CATSDPGTPSTDTQYF
>-|TRBJ2-7|TRBV7-2
CASSLLAGAFNEQYF
>-|TRBJ2-5|TRBV13
CASSLGSTQYF
>-|TRBJ1-2|TRBV7-7
CASSLPQDRDRGPHGYTF
>-|TRBJ2-1|TRBV11-2
CASSFSGVYNEQFF
>-|TRBJ1-5|TRBV6-1
CASSEVGGARVQPQHF
>-|TRBJ2-7|TRBV5-1
CASSLAVGFPTGATYEQYF
>few|TRBJ1-1|TRBV11-2
CASSLGLGQGRDTEAFF
>-|TRBJ1-2|TRBV19
CASSRQQYNYGYTF
>-|TRBJ1-1|TRBV19
CASSAQGRMNTEAFF
>-|TRBJ1-5|TRBV30
CAWSMGGSNQPQHF
>-|TRBJ1-5|TRBV5-1
CASSIGTGGSNQPQHF
>-|TRBJ1-1|TRBV11-2
CASSPNVAAWANTEAFF
>-|TRBJ2-1|TRBV27
CATTALAPYNEQFF
>-|TRBJ2-1|TRBV14
CASSQEIQGNNEQFF
>-|TRBJ2-7|TRBV27
CASSLSRDRAYEQYF
>-|TRBJ2-3|TRBV5-5
CASSLVRGPLNTDTQYF
>-|TRBJ2-2|TRBV7-9
CASSPGSGRYTGELFF
>-|TRBJ2-2|TRBV19
CASSGPGLAGGTGELFF
>-|TRBJ1-2|TRBV24-1
CATSDPGEGGYTF
>-|TRBJ2-1|TRBV6-5
CASSLAGLAGNNEQFF
>once|TRBJ2-1|TRBV5-1
CASGRGDIMYNEQFF
>few|TRBJ2-2|TRBV9
CASSVASGNTGELFF
>-|TRBJ1-1|TRBV6-5
CASFSRRTEAFF
>-|TRBJ2-1|TRBV7-2
CASSPVGTGYLF
>-|TRBJ2-5|TRBV7-6
CASSSNRASGPQETQYF
>-|TRBJ2-6|TRBV5-1
CASSLDIPSGANVLTF
>once|TRBJ2-2|TRBV5-1
CASSLLAGVSNTGELFF
>-|TRBJ2-7|TRBV6-5
CASSYGGAYPYEQYF
>-|TRBJ1-5|TRBV7-9
CASSLGNSGGNQPQHF
>few|TRBJ2-1|TRBV12-3/TRBV12-4
CASTLAGGPEQFF
>-|TRBJ2-2|TRBV11-3
CASSFPENTGELFF
>-|TRBJ2-5|TRBV7-9
CASSLVDSSGTQYF
>-|TRBJ2-2|TRBV6-5
CASSFPSGGSTGELFF
>-|TRBJ2-7|TRBV19
CASSMKARGSEQYF
>-|TRBJ2-1|TRBV20-1
CSASKGFYEQFF
>-|TRBJ2-4|TRBV19
CASSQGTKNIQYF
>-|TRBJ2-2|TRBV18
CASSPFAGTSGTVGELFF